This TCR beta chain was sequenced during a study of identical twins. TCRdb re-analysed the 5' RACE reads in MiXCR, keeping a single row per CDR3 protein. Of more than 400,000 distinct CDR3 sequences in the sample, about 16% were seen once. In this sample, this clonotype turned up many times. V was pared by 6 bases and J by 3 bases, with 8 bases of the junction left unmatched. Germline-derived CDR1 and CDR2 are MGHRA and YSYEKL. CDR3 size: 14 residues. The sample also formed part of further work on yellow fever vaccine responses in identical twins.

The TCR comes from a woman younger than 35 in good health. J is TRBJ2-7 and V is TRBV4-1; 7 nucleotides agree with TRBD1. The sequenced material came from CD4+ T cells sorted from blood. Written as DNA, the CDR3 is TGCGCCAGCAGTCGACGACAGGGTGACTACGAGCAGTACGTC. Translating gives CASSRRQGDYEQYV.